The 21 T cell receptor beta chains given below trace back to one sample, sequenced in a study of OX40 agonist ivuxolimab in advanced cancers. TCRdb's table, derived via immunoSEQ multiplex PCR, lists solely in-frame clones and lacks some. The sample includes 52,000 or so clones, roughly 88% of them seen just once. The starting material was CD4+ or CD8+ T cells sorted from blood, obtained in a trial of the OX40 agonist ivuxolimab. The receptors stem from an adult with an advanced solid tumor such as melanoma, head and neck, liver or kidney cancer.

This clone was observed once. The chain uses TRBV19 and TRBJ2-1; D is unclear. V lost 1 base, J lost 6 bases, and 7 bases lay in between. There are 13 residues in the CDR3. The germline V gene encodes CDR1 LNHDA and CDR2 SQIVND (reference sequence). The CDR3 sequence is CASSIGQSNEQFF. CDR3 sequence (DNA): TGTGCCAGTAGTATAGGGCAGAGCAATGAGCAGTTCTTC.

The chain recombines TRBV5-1 with TRBJ2-7; 7 bases are a match to TRBD2. The CDR3 loop spans 16 amino acids. V lost 0 bases, J lost 4 bases, and 10 bases stayed unmatched. Germline-derived CDR1 and CDR2 are SGHRS and YFSETQ. The CDR3 loop is CASSLDGGSVSYEQYF. The CDR3 DNA reads TGCGCCAGCAGCTTGGACGGCGGGAGTGTGTCTTACGAGCAGTACTTC.

A single count supports this clone. V is TRBV21-1 and J is TRBJ2-7; the tabulated D call, TRBD1, remains unverified against the DNA. TRBV21-1 is reported as a pseudogene. The CDR3 sequence is 14 residues long. As DNA, the CDR3 is TGTGCCAGCAGCAAGGACAGGGTTTCATACGAGCAGTACTTC. This encodes CASSKDRVSYEQYF.

The chain is built from TRBV7-9 and TRBJ2-7, with TRBD2 identical over 9 bases. Trimming took 5 bases from V and 5 from J; bases not matched to a gene: 4. The CDR3 extends over 13 amino acids. Germline CDR1 SEHNR, CDR2 FQNEAQ (reference sequence). This CDR3 is CASSIIAGDEQYF. CDR3 DNA sequence: TGTGCCAGCAGCATTATAGCGGGAGACGAGCAGTACTTC.

The chain is built from TRBV27 and TRBJ2-2; D is unresolved. There are 13 residues in the CDR3. V shed 1 base and J shed 5 bases, with 5 bases lying between them. Germline CDR1 MNHEY, CDR2 SMNVEV (reference sequence). The CDR3 DNA sequence: TGTGCCAGCAGTTTATTTCGTACCGGGGAGCTGTTTTTT. This gives the protein CASSLFRTGELFF.

The rearrangement joins TRBV29-1 to TRBJ2-7; D is perhaps TRBD1 (6 bases). V lost 6 bases and J lost 1, with 16 bases in between. Germline V gives CDR1 SQVTM, CDR2 ANQGSEA. The CDR3 sequence is 14 residues long. CDR3: CSVVQGPVSYEQYF. Written as DNA, the CDR3 is TGCAGCGTCGTACAGGGACCCGTATCCTACGAGCAGTACTTC.

Here the CDR3 DNA reads TGCAGCGTTCCGGGACAGGGGGCGAATGGGTGTTACTACGAGCAGTACGTC. Its protein product is CSVPGQGANGCYYEQYV. The chain combines TRBV29-1 with TRBJ2-7, with TRBD1 matching 12 bases. CDR3 length equals 17 residues. The V gene end was trimmed by 5 bases and the J gene end by 3 bases; junction bases not matched to a gene: 14. In germline, CDR1 is SQVTM, CDR2 ANQGSEA.

The J gene is TRBJ1-5, the V gene TRBV5-4; the match to TRBD1 covers 11 bases. The length of the CDR3 is 16 residues. The V and J ends lost 4 bases and 9 bases, in that order; junction bases with no gene match: 12. The germline CDR1 and CDR2 sequences are SGHNT and YYREEE (reference sequence). This chain's CDR3 is CASSTYPGTGGGPQHF. DNA of the CDR3: TGTGCCAGCAGCACCTACCCCGGGACAGGGGGAGGGCCCCAGCATTTT.

This clone was observed a single time. The gene calls are TRBV11-2 and TRBJ1-4; D call uncertain. Germline CDR1 is SGHAT and CDR2 is FQNNGV. CDR3 length: 16 amino acids. Trimming removed 1 base from V and 5 bases from J, with 14 bases in between. CDR3 bases: TGTGCCAGCAGCTTAGCTGGGCCGAATCCCAATGAAAAACTGTTTTTT. Translated, it gives CASSLAGPNPNEKLFF.

This clone was recorded only once. The CDR3 nucleotides are TGTGCCAGCAGCTTGGAGCGACCTATGGACAATGAGCAGTTCTTC. Its protein product is CASSLERPMDNEQFF. This sequence joins TRBV5-6 and TRBJ2-1; D gene uncertain. This CDR3 comprises 15 residues. V dropped 0 bases and J dropped 5 bases, with 12 bases sitting between them. Looked up from germline, CDR1 is SGHDT and CDR2 is YYEEEE.

The V call is TRBV11-2, the J call TRBJ1-2; tentative D call: TRBD1 (5 bases). The CDR3 totals 13 residues. CDR1 SGHAT and CDR2 FQNNGV come from the germline V gene. V lost 1 base to trimming and J lost 2 bases, with 5 bases between them. The CDR3 nucleotides read TGTGCCAGCAGCTTAGGGGGGAACTATGGCTACACCTTC. The encoded protein is CASSLGGNYGYTF.

About this clone itself: At one of its ends the junction is not consistent with the germline gene, which may arise from a read error. The chain combines TRBV6-1 with TRBJ2-2; D may match TRBD1 or TRBD2 (6 bases each). The CDR3 runs 13 residues. In germline, CDR1 is MNHNS, CDR2 SASEGT. The CDR3 sequence: CAEGGKDTGELLF. DNA for the CDR3: TGTGCCGAGGGGGGCAAGGACACCGGGGAGCTGCTTTTT.

The CDR3 DNA reads TGTGCCAGCAGCGTAGTCCCTGATGCTGAAGCTTTCTTT. Translation gives CASSVVPDAEAFF. The rearrangement uses TRBV9 and TRBJ1-1; no definite D call. CDR3 length: 13 amino acids. CDR1 and CDR2 (germline): SGDLS, YYNGEE. Deletions cut 0 bases from V and 6 bases from J, with 9 bases between.

V gene TRBV28 combines with J gene TRBJ2-1; 7 nucleotides match TRBD1. The V gene end was trimmed by 5 bases and the J gene end by 2 bases; junction bases not matched to a gene: 6. CDR1 and CDR2 (germline): MDHEN, SYDVKM. The CDR3 is made up of 15 amino acids. CDR3 in DNA: TGTGCCAGCAGTCCAATGACAGGGCCCTACAATGAGCAGTTCTTC. This codes for CASSPMTGPYNEQFF.

V usage is TRBV20-1 and J usage is TRBJ2-1; D is unclear. The CDR3 has 11 amino acids. The germline V and J ends were trimmed by 6 bases and 5 bases, with 8 bases remaining between them. Germline V gene sequence: CDR1 DFQATT, CDR2 SNEGSKA (reference sequence). The CDR3 protein is CSAWIDNEQFF. The CDR3 bases are TGCAGTGCCTGGATCGACAATGAGCAGTTCTTC.

This clone was detected only once. No DNA is shown, since the ends of the CDR3 on it are uncertain; the CDR3 is the one TCRdb lists. The chain joins TRBV23-1 to TRBJ2-3. TRBV23-1 is an ORF, and what it does is uncertain. The CDR3 numbers 22 amino acids, ends counted. CDR3 sequence reads: CASSQSWGRAYAVFWPRLTQYF.

The chain combines TRBV9 with TRBJ2-5; no reliable D call. Trimming cost V 1 base and J 2 bases, with 12 bases left between them. CDR1 SGDLS and CDR2 YYNGEE come from the germline V gene. This CDR3 has 15 residues. The CDR3 spells CASSVTPVIQETQYF. CDR3 bases: TGTGCCAGCAGCGTAACTCCCGTGATTCAAGAGACCCAGTACTTC.

The rearrangement links TRBV2 to TRBJ2-5, with TRBD2 matching over 9 bases. J gave up 5 bases and V 7 bases, and 5 bases lay outside the gene matches. This CDR3 is built from 13 residues. From germline, CDR1 is SNHLY and CDR2 FYNNEI. The CDR3 DNA reads TGTGCCAGCATTGGGGGACTAGCTGAGACCCAGTACTTC. Its protein product is CASIGGLAETQYF.

J is TRBJ2-7 and V is TRBV6-5; no clear D gene. The V gene lost 8 bases and the J gene lost 4 bases, with 9 bases spanning the gap. The CDR3 loop spans 11 amino acids. Germline-derived CDR1 and CDR2 are MNHEY and SVGAGI. CDR3 sequence reads: CASGSGYEQYV. CDR3 in DNA: TGTGCCAGCGGGTCTGGGTACGAGCAGTACGTC.

The chain is built from TRBV5-4 and TRBJ2-2; D is unclear. V lost 6 bases, J lost 5 bases, and 8 bases lay in between. CDR3 length: 12 residues. The V gene's germline CDR1 is SGHNT and CDR2 YYREEE (reference sequence). The CDR3 loop reads CASIDLTGELFF. The CDR3 DNA follows: TGTGCCAGCATCGACCTGACCGGGGAGCTGTTTTTT.

V usage is TRBV6-1 and J usage is TRBJ2-5; D gene uncertain. Deletions cut 7 bases from V and 13 bases from J, with 16 bases between. CDR1 is MNHNS, CDR2 SASEGT, per germline. The CDR3 covers 11 residues. This CDR3 reads CASTPLTGRYF. CDR3 DNA sequence: TGTGCCAGCACCCCCCTCACGGGCAGGTACTTC.